These T cell receptor beta chains were read from a single sample in a study of blood T cell repertoires in COVID-19. Clones were read by immunoSEQ multiplex PCR, and TCRdb kept only the in-frame ones, dropping some. The sample holds about 280,000 clones, roughly nine tenths seen once. The source material was peripheral blood. These receptors all stem from a man in his forties or fifties with active or convalescent COVID-19. Each CDR3 is given with its conserved first and last residue. A D gene is named only where the DNA matches it firmly. The size field is filled for only some rows; it gives once, few, many or a size class.

d_call	v_call	clone_size	j_call	cdr3_aa	cdr3_nt
TRBD2	TRBV5-1	-	TRBJ2-5	CASSLEGLAGGETQYF	TGCGCCAGCAGCTTAGAAGGACTAGCGGGAGGTGAGACCCAGTACTTC
-	TRBV14	-	TRBJ1-1	CASSQIRTGGTEAFF	TGTGCCAGCAGCCAGATTCGCACGGGGGGCACTGAAGCTTTCTTT
-	TRBV2	-	TRBJ1-5	CASTRQANQPQHF	TGTGCCAGCACCAGACAGGCCAATCAGCCCCAGCATTTT
-	TRBV4-1	-	TRBJ2-7	CASSSSVAVSYEQYF	TGCGCCAGCAGCTCATCCGTAGCGGTGTCCTACGAGCAGTACTTC
TRBD1	TRBV10-2	-	TRBJ1-1	CASSVLTGGITEAFF	TGCGCCAGCAGTGTCCTGACAGGGGGAATCACTGAAGCTTTCTTT
-	TRBV9	-	TRBJ1-3	CASRGLGNTIYF	TGTGCCAGCCGCGGTTTAGGAAACACCATATATTTT
-	TRBV5-5	-	TRBJ1-5	CASSPGLSPYQPQHF	TGTGCCAGCAGCCCGGGTCTGTCTCCGTATCAGCCCCAGCATTTT
-	TRBV13	-	TRBJ1-1	CASSWYQAGGTEAFF	TGTGCCAGCAGCTGGTACCAGGCGGGGGGCACTGAAGCTTTCTTT
-	TRBV6-5	-	TRBJ2-7	CASVERGKVEQYF	TGTGCCAGCGTGGAGAGGGGGAAGGTCGAGCAGTACTTC
-	TRBV6-6	many	TRBJ2-2	CASTTSWGELFF	TGTGCCAGCACAACTTCCTGGGGGGAGCTGTTTTTT
-	TRBV7-6	-	TRBJ1-4	CASSPGQLTNEKLFF	TGTGCCAGCAGCCCCGGACAGCTTACTAATGAAAAACTGTTTTTT
-	TRBV15	-	TRBJ1-1	CATSRDLAETEAFF	TGTGCCACCAGCAGAGATCTAGCGGAAACTGAAGCTTTCTTT
TRBD1	TRBV24-1	-	TRBJ2-7	CATSDSGTALSEQYF	TGTGCCACCAGTGATTCCGGGACAGCGCTTTCCGAGCAGTACTTC
TRBD1	TRBV29-1	-	TRBJ2-3	CSVEGQGADTQYF	TGCAGCGTTGAAGGGCAGGGGGCGGATACGCAGTATTTT
-	TRBV30	-	TRBJ2-7	CAWSVLGPGGEQYF	TGTGCCTGGAGTGTACTGGGTCCCGGGGGAGAGCAGTACTTC
-	TRBV25-1	once	TRBJ2-7	CASSEAGRPYYEQYF	TGTGCCAGCAGTGAGGCGGGCAGGCCCTACTACGAGCAGTACTTC
TRBD1	TRBV3-1/TRBV3-2	-	TRBJ1-4	CASSQPGQGPHEKLFF	TGTGCCAGCAGCCAGCCGGGACAGGGGCCTCATGAAAAACTGTTTTTT
TRBD2	TRBV7-9	-	TRBJ2-1	CASSLKGTIYNEQFF	TGTGCCAGCAGCTTGAAAGGGACTATCTACAATGAGCAGTTCTTC
-	TRBV2	-	TRBJ2-6	CARTLGDFLTSGANVLTF	TGTGCCAGGACCTTAGGGGACTTCCTGACCTCTGGGGCCAACGTCCTGACTTTC
-	TRBV5-6	-	TRBJ2-3	CASSLSTDTQYF	TGTGCCAGCAGCCTGAGCACAGATACGCAGTATTTT
-	TRBV10-3	-	TRBJ1-5	CAISESDQPQHF	TGTGCCATCAGTGAATCGGATCAGCCCCAGCATTTT
-	TRBV5-1	-	TRBJ2-7	CASSLEYEQYF	TGCGCCAGCAGCCTAGAATACGAGCAGTACTTC
-	TRBV3-1/TRBV3-2	-	TRBJ2-1	CASSQGVGSNEQFF	TGTGCCAGCAGCCAAGGGGTAGGGAGCAATGAGCAGTTCTTC
TRBD1	TRBV9	-	TRBJ1-6	CASSATVGQGSSPLHF	TGTGCCAGCAGCGCTACTGTGGGACAGGGTTCATCACCCCTCCACTTT
TRBD1	TRBV4-1	few	TRBJ2-7	CASSPTGPMNEQYF	TGCGCCAGCAGCCCGACAGGGCCGATGAACGAGCAGTACTTC
TRBD1	TRBV15	-	TRBJ2-5	CATQQGAGETQYF	TGTGCCACCCAACAGGGGGCGGGGGAGACCCAGTACTTC
-	TRBV11-2	-	TRBJ1-6	CASSSPRPF	TGTGCCAGCAGCTCCCCCAGGCCTTTT
TRBD1	TRBV6-5	once	TRBJ1-2	CASRQGINYGYTF	TGTGCCAGTCGACAGGGAATTAACTATGGCTACACCTTC
TRBD1	TRBV2	-	TRBJ1-1	CASSEVFRGQAFF	TGTGCCAGCAGTGAAGTGTTCAGGGGGCAAGCTTTCTTT
-	TRBV4-1	-	TRBJ1-4	CASSQEDGSEKLFF	TGCGCCAGCAGCCAAGAGGACGGGAGTGAAAAACTGTTTTTT
-	TRBV5-5	-	TRBJ2-2	CASSLARGLTGELFF	TGTGCCAGCAGCTTGGCTAGGGGTCTTACCGGGGAGCTGTTTTTT
TRBD1	TRBV4-2	-	TRBJ1-5	CASSQDGTGNVGSNQPQHF	TGTGCCAGCAGCCAAGATGGGACAGGGAATGTGGGGAGCAATCAGCCCCAGCATTTT
TRBD1	TRBV12-5	-	TRBJ1-2	CASGLLPGGDYGYTF	TGTGCTAGTGGTTTGTTACCAGGGGGCGACTATGGCTACACCTTC
TRBD2	TRBV7-6	-	TRBJ2-1	CASSLVGTSDYNEQFF	TGTGCCAGCAGCTTAGTTGGGACTAGCGACTACAATGAGCAGTTCTTC
-	TRBV6-2/TRBV6-3	-	TRBJ2-7	CASSSGGSGEQYF	TGTGCCAGCAGCTCCGGAGGGTCCGGGGAGCAGTACTTC